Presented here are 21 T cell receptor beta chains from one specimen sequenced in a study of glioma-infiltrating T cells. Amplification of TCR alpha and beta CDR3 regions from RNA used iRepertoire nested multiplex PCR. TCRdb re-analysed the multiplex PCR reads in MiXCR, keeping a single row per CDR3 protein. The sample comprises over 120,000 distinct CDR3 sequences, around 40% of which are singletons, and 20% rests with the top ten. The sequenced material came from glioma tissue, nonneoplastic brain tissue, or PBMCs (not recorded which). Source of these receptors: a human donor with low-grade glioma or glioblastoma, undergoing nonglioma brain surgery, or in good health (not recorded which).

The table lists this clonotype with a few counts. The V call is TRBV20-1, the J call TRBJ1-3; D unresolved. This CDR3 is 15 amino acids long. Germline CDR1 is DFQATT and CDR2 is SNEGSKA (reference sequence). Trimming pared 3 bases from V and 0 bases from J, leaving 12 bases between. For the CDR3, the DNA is TGCAGTGCTAGTGACGGCATGAGCTCTGGAAACACCATATATTTT. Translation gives CSASDGMSSGNTIYF.

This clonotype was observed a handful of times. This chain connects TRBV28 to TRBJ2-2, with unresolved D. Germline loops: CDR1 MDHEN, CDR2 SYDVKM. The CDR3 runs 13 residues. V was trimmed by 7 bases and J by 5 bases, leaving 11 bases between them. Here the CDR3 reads CASTTLGTGELFF. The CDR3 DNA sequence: TGTGCCAGCACGACCTTGGGAACCGGGGAGCTGTTTTTT.

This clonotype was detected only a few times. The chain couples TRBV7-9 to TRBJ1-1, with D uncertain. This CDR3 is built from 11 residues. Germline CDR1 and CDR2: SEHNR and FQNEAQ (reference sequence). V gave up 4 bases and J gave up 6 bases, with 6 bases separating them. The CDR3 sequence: CASSSVAEAFF. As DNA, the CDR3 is TGTGCCAGCAGCTCGGTCGCTGAAGCTTTCTTT.

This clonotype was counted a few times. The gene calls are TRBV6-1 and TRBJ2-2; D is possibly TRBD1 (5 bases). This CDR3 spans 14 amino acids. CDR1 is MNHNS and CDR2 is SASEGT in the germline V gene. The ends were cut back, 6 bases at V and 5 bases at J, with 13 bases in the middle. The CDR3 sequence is CASRSGRRTGELFF. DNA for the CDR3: TGTGCCAGCAGATCAGGGCGGCGAACCGGGGAGCTGTTTTTT.

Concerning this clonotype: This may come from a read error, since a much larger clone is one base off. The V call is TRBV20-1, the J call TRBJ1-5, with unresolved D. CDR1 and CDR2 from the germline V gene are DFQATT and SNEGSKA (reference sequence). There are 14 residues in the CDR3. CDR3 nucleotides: TGCAGTGCTAGAGCGCTGTCGATAGATCAGCACCAGCATTTT. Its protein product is CSARALSIDQHQHF.

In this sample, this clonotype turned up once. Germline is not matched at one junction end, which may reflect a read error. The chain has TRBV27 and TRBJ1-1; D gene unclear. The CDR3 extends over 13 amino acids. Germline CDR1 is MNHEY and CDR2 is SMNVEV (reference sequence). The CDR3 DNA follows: TGTGCCAGGAGTTTACCAGGCAGAAGTGAAGCTTTCTTT. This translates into CARSLPGRSEAFF.

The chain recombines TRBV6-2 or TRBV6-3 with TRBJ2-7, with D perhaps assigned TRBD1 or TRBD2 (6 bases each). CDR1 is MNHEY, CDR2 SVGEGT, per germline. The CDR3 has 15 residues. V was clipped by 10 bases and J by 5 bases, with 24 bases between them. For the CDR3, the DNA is TGTGCCATCACCCGGACTAATGGAGAGGGGGACGAGCAGTACTTC. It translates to CAITRTNGEGDEQYF.

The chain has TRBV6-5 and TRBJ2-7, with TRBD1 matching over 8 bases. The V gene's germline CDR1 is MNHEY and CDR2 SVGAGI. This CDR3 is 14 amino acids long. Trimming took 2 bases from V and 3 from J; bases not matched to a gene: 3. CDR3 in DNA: TGTGCCAGCAGTTACCGGGACAGGATCTACGAGCAGTACTTC. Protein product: CASSYRDRIYEQYF.

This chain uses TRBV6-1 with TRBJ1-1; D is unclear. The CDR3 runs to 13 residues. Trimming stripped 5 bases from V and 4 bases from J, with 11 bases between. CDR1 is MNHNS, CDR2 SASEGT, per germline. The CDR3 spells CASSFQRGTEAFF. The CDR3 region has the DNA TGTGCCAGCAGTTTTCAGCGGGGCACTGAAGCTTTCTTT.

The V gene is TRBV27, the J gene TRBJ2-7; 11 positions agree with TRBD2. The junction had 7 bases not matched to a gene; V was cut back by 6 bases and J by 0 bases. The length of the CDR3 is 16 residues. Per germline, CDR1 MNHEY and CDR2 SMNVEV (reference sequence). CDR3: CASSLGLAVSSYEQYF. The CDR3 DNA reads TGTGCCAGCAGCTTGGGACTAGCGGTTAGCTCCTACGAGCAGTACTTC.

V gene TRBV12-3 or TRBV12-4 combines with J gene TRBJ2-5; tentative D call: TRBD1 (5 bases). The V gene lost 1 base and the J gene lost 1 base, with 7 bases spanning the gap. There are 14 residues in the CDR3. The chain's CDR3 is CASSLGRAQETQYF. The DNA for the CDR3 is TGTGCCAGCAGTTTAGGCAGGGCCCAAGAGACCCAGTACTTC.

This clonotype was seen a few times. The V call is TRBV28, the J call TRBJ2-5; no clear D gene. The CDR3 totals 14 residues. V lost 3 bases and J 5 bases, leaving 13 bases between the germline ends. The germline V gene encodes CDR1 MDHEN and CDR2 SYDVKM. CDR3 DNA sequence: TGTGCCAGCAGTTTGATGCCAGAGTGGGAGACCCAGTACTTC. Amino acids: CASSLMPEWETQYF. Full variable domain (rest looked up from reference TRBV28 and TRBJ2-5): DVKVTQSSRYLVKRTGEKVFLECVQDMDHENMFWYRQDPGLGLRLIYFSYDVKMKEKGDIPEGYSVSREKKERFSLILESASTNQTSMYLCASSLMPEWETQYFGPGTRLLVL.

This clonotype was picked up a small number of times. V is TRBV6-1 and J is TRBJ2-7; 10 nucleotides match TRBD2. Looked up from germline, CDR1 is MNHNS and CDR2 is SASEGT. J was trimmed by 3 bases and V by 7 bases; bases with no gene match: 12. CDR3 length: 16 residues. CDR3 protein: CASTPYTTSGYYEQYF. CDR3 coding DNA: TGTGCCAGCACCCCCTACACGACTAGCGGGTACTACGAGCAGTACTTC.

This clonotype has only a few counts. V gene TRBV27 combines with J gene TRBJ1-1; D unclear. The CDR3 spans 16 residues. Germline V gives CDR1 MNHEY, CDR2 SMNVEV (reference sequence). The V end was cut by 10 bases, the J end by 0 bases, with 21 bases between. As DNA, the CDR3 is TGTGCCAAGCCAAGTGCCTCCAGGCATATGAACACTGAAGCTTTCTTT. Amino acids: CAKPSASRHMNTEAFF.

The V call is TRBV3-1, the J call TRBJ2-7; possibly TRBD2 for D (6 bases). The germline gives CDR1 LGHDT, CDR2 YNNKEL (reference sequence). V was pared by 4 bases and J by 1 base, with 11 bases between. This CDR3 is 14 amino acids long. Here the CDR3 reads CASSRLAKSYEQYF. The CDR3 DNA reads TGTGCCAGCAGCCGGCTAGCGAAATCCTACGAGCAGTACTTC.

The CDR3 region has the DNA TGTGCCAGCAGCATACGACAGGGCGCCTACGAGCAGTACTTC. Encoded protein: CASSIRQGAYEQYF. This chain uses TRBV7-3 with TRBJ2-7; 7 bases are shared with TRBD1. Germline CDR1 is SGHTA and CDR2 is FQGTGA. The ends lost 5 bases at V and 2 bases at J; junction bases unmatched: 6. The CDR3 loop spans 14 amino acids.

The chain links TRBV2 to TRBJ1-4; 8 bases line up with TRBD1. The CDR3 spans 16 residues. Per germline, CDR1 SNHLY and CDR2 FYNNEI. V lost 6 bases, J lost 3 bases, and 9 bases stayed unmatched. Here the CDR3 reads CASRGRQGLANEKLFF. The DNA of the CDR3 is TGTGCCAGCAGGGGAAGACAGGGGCTGGCTAATGAAAAACTGTTTTTT. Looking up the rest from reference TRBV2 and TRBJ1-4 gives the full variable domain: EPEVTQTPSHQVTQMGQEVILRCVPISNHLYFYWYRQILGQKVEFLVSFYNNEISEKSEIFDDQFSVERPDGSNFTLKIRSTKLEDSAMYFCASRGRQGLANEKLFFGSGTQLSVL.

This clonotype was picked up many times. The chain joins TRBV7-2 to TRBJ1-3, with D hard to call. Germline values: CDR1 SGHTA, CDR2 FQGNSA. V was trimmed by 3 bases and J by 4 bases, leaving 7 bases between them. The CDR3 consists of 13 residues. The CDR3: CASSFQWGNTIYF. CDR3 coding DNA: TGTGCCAGCAGCTTCCAATGGGGAAACACCATATATTTT.

In nucleotides, the CDR3 is TGTGCCAGCAGTCGTAGGACAGGCCCCTATGGCTACACCTTC. Protein: CASSRRTGPYGYTF. This sequence joins TRBV6-1 and TRBJ1-2, with 7 bases aligning to TRBD1. Looked up from germline, CDR1 is MNHNS and CDR2 is SASEGT. The CDR3 is 14 amino acids. Germline trimming cut 5 bases from V and 4 bases from J; bases unmatched to any gene: 7.

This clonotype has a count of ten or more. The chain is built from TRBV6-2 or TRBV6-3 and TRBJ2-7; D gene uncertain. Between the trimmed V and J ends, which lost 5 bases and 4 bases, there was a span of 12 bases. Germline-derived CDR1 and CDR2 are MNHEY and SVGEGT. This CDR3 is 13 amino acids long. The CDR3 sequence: CASSADTEYEQYF. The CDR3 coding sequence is TGTGCCAGCAGTGCTGACACCGAATACGAGCAGTACTTC.

The CDR3 region has the DNA TGTGCCAGCAGTGCCGGGACAGTGGTCCCCTACGAGCAGTACTTC. This gives the protein CASSAGTVVPYEQYF. V usage is TRBV27 and J usage is TRBJ2-7; 7 nucleotides agree with TRBD1. CDR1 and CDR2 from the germline V gene are MNHEY and SMNVEV (reference sequence). V lost 5 bases to trimming and J lost 2 bases; unmatched junction nucleotides: 9. The CDR3 spans 15 residues.